The present T cell receptor beta chain was sequenced within a study of blood T cell repertoires in COVID-19. Per the study methods: Reference gene primer amplification in the assay estimated nucleated cell counts. The assay was immunoSEQ multiplex PCR, and TCRdb's table has in-frame clones only and misses some. D and trimming come from the DNA, and the V and J calls and clone size come from that table. The repertoire consists of about 360,000 clones, with 70% to 90% occurring once and the leading ten covering less than 2.5%. Everyone who took part was about 18 to 90 years old, and they came from about two dozen US areas. The specimen sequenced was PBMCs or T cells enriched from blood (not recorded which). The origin of this receptor is a middle-aged man in a cohort exposed to, infected with or recovered from COVID-19 (not recorded which).

The CDR3 reads CASSLSGQSYEQYF. CDR3 DNA: TGTGCCAGCAGTTTGTCGGGACAGTCCTACGAGCAGTACTTC. The V call is TRBV27, the J call TRBJ2-7, with 7 bases fitting TRBD1. After removal of 3 bases from V and 1 base from J, the junction contained 3 bases not matched to a gene. Germline V gene lookup returns CDR1 MNHEY and CDR2 SMNVEV (reference sequence). The CDR3 consists of 14 residues.